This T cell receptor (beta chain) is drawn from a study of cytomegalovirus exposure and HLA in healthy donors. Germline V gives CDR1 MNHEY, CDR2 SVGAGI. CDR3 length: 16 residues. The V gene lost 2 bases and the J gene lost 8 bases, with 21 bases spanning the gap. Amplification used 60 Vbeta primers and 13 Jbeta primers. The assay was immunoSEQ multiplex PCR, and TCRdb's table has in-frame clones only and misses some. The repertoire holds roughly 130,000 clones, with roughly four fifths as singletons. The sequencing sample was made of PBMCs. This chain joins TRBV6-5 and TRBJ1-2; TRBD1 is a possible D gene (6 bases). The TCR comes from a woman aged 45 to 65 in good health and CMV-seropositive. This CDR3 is CASSYVGPGGPLGYTF. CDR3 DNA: TGTGCCAGCAGTTACGTCGGACCGGGGGGGCCTTTGGGCTACACCTTC.